The 30 T cell receptor beta chains below come from one sample, sequenced in a study of Ad26.COV2.S vaccination and SARS-CoV-2 variants. Treatment meaning: around 19 received Ad26.COV2.S at low or high dose, single or two shots; several received placebo; per-sample allocation not given. On day 63 after the first injection, vaccine and placebo recipients gave samples. Assay: immunoSEQ multiplex PCR; the TCRdb copy retains only in-frame clones and omits some. The profile shows some 390,000 clones, about 89% of them singletons. This specimen consisted of peripheral blood, obtained in a trial of Ad26.COV2.S vaccine versus placebo. The receptors here all came from a person between 18 and 65 years old who received the Ad26.COV2.S COVID-19 vaccine or a placebo.

The chain combines TRBV15 with TRBJ2-7; D is undetermined. In germline, CDR1 is LNHNV, CDR2 YYDKDF (reference sequence). This CDR3 contains 15 residues. V lost 0 bases and J 4 bases, leaving 13 bases between the germline ends. CDR3 protein: CATSRDLVTLYEQYF. The CDR3 nucleotides read TGTGCCACCAGCAGAGATCTTGTAACTTTATACGAGCAGTACTTC.

This chain connects TRBV29-1 to TRBJ2-7; TRBD2 matches 10 bases. The CDR3 extends over 14 amino acids. Germline V lookup: CDR1 SQVTM, CDR2 ANQGSEA. V dropped 2 bases and J dropped 3; count of bases not matched to a gene: 4. The CDR3 spells CSVETRTSGYEQYF. The CDR3 nucleotides read TGCAGCGTTGAAACGCGGACTAGCGGCTACGAGCAGTACTTC.

The chain uses TRBV28 and TRBJ1-2, with D maybe TRBD1 (5 bases). Germline-derived CDR1 and CDR2 are MDHEN and SYDVKM. The CDR3 length is 13 residues. V gave up 4 bases and J gave up 2 bases, with 8 bases separating them. CDR3 loop: CASSSGINYGYTF. Here the CDR3 DNA reads TGTGCCAGCAGTTCAGGGATCAACTATGGCTACACCTTC.

This sequence joins TRBV19 and TRBJ1-6; 10 positions agree with TRBD1. V lost 5 bases to trimming and J lost 7 bases; unmatched junction nucleotides: 5. Germline-derived CDR1 and CDR2 are LNHDA and SQIVND (reference sequence). The CDR3 extends over 15 amino acids. CDR3 bases: TGTGCCAGTAGTCACGGACAGGGGGAGAATTCACCCCTCCACTTT. Its protein product is CASSHGQGENSPLHF.

The chain joins TRBV27 to TRBJ2-5; 8 bases align to TRBD2. The germline V gene has CDR1 MNHEY and CDR2 SMNVEV (reference sequence). After removal of 8 bases from V and 2 bases from J, the junction contained 13 bases not matched to a gene. The CDR3 extends over 16 amino acids. The CDR3: CASFRGGPVQQETQYF. CDR3 nucleotide sequence: TGTGCCAGCTTCCGGGGGGGCCCGGTACAACAAGAGACCCAGTACTTC.

The V and J genes are TRBV9 and TRBJ2-5; D is possibly TRBD2 (6 bases). With 3 bases removed from V and 5 bases from J, the gap between germline ends came to 14 bases. The germline V gene encodes CDR1 SGDLS and CDR2 YYNGEE. The CDR3 covers 14 residues. The CDR3 loop reads CASSASLAMETQYF. For the CDR3, the DNA is TGTGCCAGCAGCGCCTCCCTAGCGATGGAGACCCAGTACTTC.

The chain is built from TRBV4-1 and TRBJ2-5; 8 nucleotides agree with TRBD1. V gave up 0 bases and J gave up 6 bases; unmatched junction bases: 6. Germline values: CDR1 MGHRA, CDR2 YSYEKL. The CDR3 runs 15 residues. Here the CDR3 reads CASSQEPGGLKTQYF. The CDR3 nucleotides read TGCGCCAGCAGCCAAGAGCCAGGGGGCTTAAAGACCCAGTACTTC.

The chain employs TRBV7-2 and TRBJ2-1; 7 positions match TRBD2. Germline CDR1 SGHTA, CDR2 FQGNSA. The junction had 6 bases not matched to a gene; V was cut back by 3 bases and J by 10 bases. The CDR3 is made up of 13 amino acids. Written as DNA, the CDR3 is TGTGCCAGCAGCTTCGATAGCGGGCAAGAGCAGTTCTTC. This codes for CASSFDSGQEQFF.

The chain joins TRBV29-1 to TRBJ2-5; 7 nucleotides agree with TRBD1. CDR1 and CDR2 (germline): SQVTM, ANQGSEA. The V gene end was trimmed by 8 bases and the J gene end by 2 bases; junction bases not matched to a gene: 8. This CDR3 has 13 residues. The CDR3 reads CSCGQVGQETQYF. The CDR3 DNA is TGCAGCTGCGGACAGGTTGGGCAAGAGACCCAGTACTTC.

V usage is TRBV5-1 and J usage is TRBJ2-1, with TRBD2 matching over 9 bases. Trimming took 4 bases from V and 0 from J; bases not matched to a gene: 8. The CDR3 has 17 amino acids. Germline assignment: CDR1 SGHRS and CDR2 YFSETQ. CDR3 amino acids: CASSPRQGLASYNEQFF. DNA of the CDR3: TGCGCCAGCAGCCCTAGACAGGGACTAGCCTCCTACAATGAGCAGTTCTTC.

The rearrangement links TRBV28 to TRBJ1-5, with 9 bases that match TRBD1. The CDR3 length is 15 residues. Trimming at V came to 8 bases and at J to 2 bases, leaving 7 bases not matched to a gene. The germline CDR1 and CDR2 sequences are MDHEN and SYDVKM. DNA of the CDR3: TGTGCCAGCGGAATGACAGGGGGGGGCAATCAGCCCCAGCATTTT. Its translation: CASGMTGGGNQPQHF.

The chain has TRBV10-1 and TRBJ2-7; 8 bases are a match to TRBD2. CDR1 is WNHNN and CDR2 is SYGVQD in the germline V gene (reference sequence). There are 16 residues in the CDR3. V trimming: 4 bases; J trimming: 2 bases; junction bases outside the gene matches: 10. The CDR3 loop is CASSATEREIPYEQYF. The CDR3 bases are TGCGCCAGCAGTGCCACGGAGCGGGAGATCCCCTACGAGCAGTACTTC.

This chain joins TRBV18 and TRBJ1-4; TRBD1 matches at 9 bases. V was pared by 2 bases and J by 7 bases, with 5 bases of the junction left unmatched. The CDR3 covers 15 residues. CDR1 and CDR2 (germline): KGHSH, LQKENI. The CDR3 loop reads CASSPMTGGGEKLFF. The CDR3, as DNA: TGTGCCAGCTCACCAATGACAGGGGGAGGTGAAAAACTGTTTTTT.

The V gene is TRBV29-1, the J gene TRBJ2-7; the D gene is possibly TRBD2 (6 bases). This CDR3 comprises 14 residues. CDR1 is SQVTM and CDR2 is ANQGSEA in the germline V gene. With 1 base removed from V and 0 bases from J, the gap between germline ends came to 10 bases. Here the CDR3 reads CSVEGGVSSYEQYF. CDR3 sequence (DNA): TGCAGCGTTGAAGGGGGGGTAAGCTCCTACGAGCAGTACTTC.

The table lists this clone with a few counts. This chain connects TRBV14 to TRBJ2-3, with 9 bases aligning to TRBD2. Losses at the gene ends were 8 bases for V and 2 bases for J; bases not matched to a gene: 8. CDR3 length: 15 amino acids. Germline V CDR1 and CDR2: SGHDN, FVKESK. CDR3 loop: CASGLAGVFTDTQYF. The CDR3 coding sequence is TGTGCCAGCGGCTTAGCGGGAGTTTTCACAGATACGCAGTATTTT.

The chain has TRBV6-4 and TRBJ2-3; D unclear. The ends were cut back, 4 bases at V and 2 bases at J, with 10 bases in the middle. This CDR3 spans 14 amino acids. Germline loops: CDR1 MRHNA, CDR2 SNTAGT. DNA for the CDR3: TGTGCCAGCAGTGTAACGGTAATCACAGATACGCAGTATTTT. Its translation is CASSVTVITDTQYF.

The chain couples TRBV28 to TRBJ2-1, with 10 bases identical to TRBD2. The germline gives CDR1 MDHEN, CDR2 SYDVKM. The CDR3 is 16 amino acids. The junction had 5 bases not matched to a gene; V was cut back by 5 bases and J by 1 base. CDR3 amino acids: CASSHASGRSYNEQFF. DNA of the CDR3: TGTGCCAGCAGTCATGCTAGCGGGAGATCCTACAATGAGCAGTTCTTC.

The chain joins TRBV2 to TRBJ2-5; 10 bases agree with TRBD2. Trimming removed 5 bases from V and 4 bases from J; junction bases left unmatched: 4. The CDR3 runs to 14 residues. Per the germline V gene, CDR1 is SNHLY and CDR2 is FYNNEI. As DNA, the CDR3 is TGTGCCAGCAGTTCTAGCGGGAGACGAGAGACCCAGTACTTC. Translated, it gives CASSSSGRRETQYF.

The V and J genes are TRBV18 and TRBJ2-3; 10 bases align to TRBD2. This CDR3 region has 16 residues. Trimming at V came to 5 bases and at J to 5 bases, leaving 10 bases not matched to a gene. Germline CDR1 is KGHSH and CDR2 is LQKENI. The CDR3 bases are TGTGCCAGCTCATCCTCCCTAGCGGGAGTGGGAGATACGCAGTATTTT. It translates to CASSSSLAGVGDTQYF.

The V call is TRBV5-1, the J call TRBJ1-6; perhaps TRBD1 as D (6 bases). CDR1 SGHRS and CDR2 YFSETQ come from the germline V gene. The CDR3 is 16 amino acids. Between the trimmed V and J ends, which lost 0 bases and 10 bases, there was a span of 17 bases. The CDR3 nucleotides are TGCGCCAGCAGCTTGGAAGCAGTCCAAAGGGGGTCACCCCTCCACTTT. This encodes CASSLEAVQRGSPLHF. The full variable domain, in which reference TRBV5-1 and TRBJ1-6 provide the parts outside the CDR3, is KAGVTQTPRYLIKTRGQQVTLSCSPISGHRSVSWYQQTPGQGLQFLFEYFSETQRNKGNFPGRFSGRQFSNSRSEMNVSTLELGDSALYLCASSLEAVQRGSPLHFGNGTRLTVT.

The chain combines TRBV18 with TRBJ1-3, with 10 nucleotides matching TRBD1. Germline V gives CDR1 KGHSH, CDR2 LQKENI. The CDR3 contains 16 residues. V was clipped by 6 bases and J by 3 bases; unmatched bases: 8. The CDR3, as DNA: TGTGCCAGCTCCCCAGTCGGGACAGGGGTTGGAAACACCATATATTTT. As protein: CASSPVGTGVGNTIYF. Together with reference TRBV18 and TRBJ1-3, the CDR3 gives the full variable domain: NAGVMQNPRHLVRRRGQEARLRCSPMKGHSHVYWYRQLPEEGLKFMVYLQKENIIDESGMPKERFSAEFPKEGPSILRIQQVVRGDSAAYFCASSPVGTGVGNTIYFGEGSWLTVV.

The chain recombines TRBV9 with TRBJ2-1; D may match TRBD1 or TRBD2 (5 bases each). The V gene lost 2 bases and the J gene lost 9 bases, with 21 bases spanning the gap. Germline assignment: CDR1 SGDLS and CDR2 YYNGEE. CDR3 length: 16 amino acids. The CDR3 bases are TGTGCCAGCAGCGTTTTTGGGGGAGCGGCGCTCGGTGAGCAGTTCTTC. Translated, it gives CASSVFGGAALGEQFF.

The chain is built from TRBV5-1 and TRBJ2-1; TRBD1 aligns across 11 bases. The length of the CDR3 is 16 residues. Germline CDR1 reads SGHRS; CDR2 reads YFSETQ. Trimming at V came to 2 bases and at J to 3 bases, leaving 4 bases not matched to a gene. The CDR3 loop reads CASSFGQGAIYNEQFF. CDR3 nucleotide sequence: TGCGCCAGCAGCTTTGGACAGGGGGCTATCTACAATGAGCAGTTCTTC.

The chain recombines TRBV5-4 with TRBJ2-1; possible D gene TRBD2, 7 bases. Trimming left V 5 bases short and J 8 bases short, with 20 bases between. Germline values: CDR1 SGHNT, CDR2 YYREEE (reference sequence). CDR3 length: 15 amino acids. CDR3 sequence (DNA): TGTGCCAGCAGGCGGAGGGGGGGGCTCCAGGATGAGCAGTTCTTC. As protein: CASRRRGGLQDEQFF.

V gene TRBV3-1 (or the pseudogene TRBV3-2) combines with J gene TRBJ1-2, with D possibly TRBD1 on 5 matching bases. With 1 base removed from V and 4 bases from J, the gap between germline ends came to 10 bases. Germline loops: CDR1 LGHDT, CDR2 YNNKEL (reference sequence). This CDR3 has 14 residues. Here the CDR3 reads CASSQAGAFYGYTF. The CDR3 DNA follows: TGTGCCAGCAGCCAAGCCGGGGCGTTCTATGGCTACACCTTC.

V and J are TRBV9 and TRBJ1-6; 7 positions match TRBD1. This CDR3 has 16 amino acids. The V gene's germline CDR1 is SGDLS and CDR2 YYNGEE. The V and J ends lost 3 bases and 4 bases, in that order; junction bases with no gene match: 7. This CDR3 is CASSGYGQDYNSPLHF. CDR3 sequence (DNA): TGTGCCAGCAGCGGGTATGGACAGGATTATAATTCACCCCTCCACTTT. Using reference TRBV9 and TRBJ1-6 for the parts outside the CDR3, the full variable domain is DSGVTQTPKHLITATGQRVTLRCSPRSGDLSVYWYQQSLDQGLQFLIQYYNGEERAKGNILERFSAQQFPDLHSELNLSSLELGDSALYFCASSGYGQDYNSPLHFGNGTRLTVT.

For the CDR3, the DNA is TGTGCCAGCAGCCAGTCGGACAGGGCCTCTGGCTACACCTTC. The encoded protein is CASSQSDRASGYTF. The gene calls are TRBV3-1 (or the pseudogene TRBV3-2) and TRBJ1-2; 8 bases fit TRBD1. The CDR3 contains 14 residues. Per the germline V gene, CDR1 is LGHDT and CDR2 is YNNKEL (reference sequence). The trim removed 3 bases at V and 7 bases at J, leaving 7 bases unmatched.

The V and J genes are TRBV19 and TRBJ2-1, with 11 nucleotides matching TRBD2. Trimming took 1 base from V and 7 from J; bases not matched to a gene: 0. This CDR3 has 14 amino acids. From germline, CDR1 is LNHDA and CDR2 SQIVND (reference sequence). CDR3 in DNA: TGTGCCAGTAGTATAGGACTAGCGGGAAATGAGCAGTTCTTC. Amino acid sequence: CASSIGLAGNEQFF.

The genes are TRBV10-2 and TRBJ1-3; TRBD1 might be the D (5 bases). Germline-derived CDR1 and CDR2 are WSHSY and SAAADI. This CDR3 is built from 15 residues. V lost 5 bases and J lost 0, with 11 bases in between. The CDR3 coding sequence is TGCGCCAGCAGTAAACGGGGCAGCTCTGGAAACACCATATATTTT. Encoded protein: CASSKRGSSGNTIYF.

The chain recombines TRBV28 with TRBJ1-1, with a possible D match to TRBD1 (5 bases). This CDR3 comprises 12 residues. Looked up from germline, CDR1 is MDHEN and CDR2 is SYDVKM. V was shortened by 5 bases and J by 10 bases, with 14 bases between the two germline ends. The CDR3, as DNA: TGTGCCAGCAGTCCAGGGCCTCTGGGAGCTTTCTTT. Protein: CASSPGPLGAFF.